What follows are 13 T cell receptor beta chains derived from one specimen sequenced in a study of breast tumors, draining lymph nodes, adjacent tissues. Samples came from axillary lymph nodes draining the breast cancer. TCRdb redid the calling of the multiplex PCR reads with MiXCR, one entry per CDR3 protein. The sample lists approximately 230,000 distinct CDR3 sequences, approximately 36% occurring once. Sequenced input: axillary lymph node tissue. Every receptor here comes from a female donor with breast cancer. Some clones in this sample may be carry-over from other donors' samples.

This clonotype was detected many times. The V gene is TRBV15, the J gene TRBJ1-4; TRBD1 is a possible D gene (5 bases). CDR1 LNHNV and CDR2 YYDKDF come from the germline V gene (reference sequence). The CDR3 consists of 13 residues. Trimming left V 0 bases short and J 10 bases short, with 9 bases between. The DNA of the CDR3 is TGTGCCACCAGCAGAGATCCGGGGGGAAAACTGTTTTTT. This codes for CATSRDPGGKLFF.

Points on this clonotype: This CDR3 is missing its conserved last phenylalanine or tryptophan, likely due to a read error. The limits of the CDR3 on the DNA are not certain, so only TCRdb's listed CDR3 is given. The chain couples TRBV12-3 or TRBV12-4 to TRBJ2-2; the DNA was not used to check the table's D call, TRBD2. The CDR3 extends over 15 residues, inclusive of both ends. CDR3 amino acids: CASRRGDPNTGELYV.

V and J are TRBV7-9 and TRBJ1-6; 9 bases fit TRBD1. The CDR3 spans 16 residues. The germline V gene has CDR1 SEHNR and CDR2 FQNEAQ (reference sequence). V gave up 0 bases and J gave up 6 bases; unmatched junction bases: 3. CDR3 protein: CASSLAGQGINSPLHF. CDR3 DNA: TGTGCCAGCAGCTTAGCAGGACAGGGGATTAATTCACCCCTCCACTTT.

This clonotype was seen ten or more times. CDR3 amino acids: CASSPEHGNYGYTF. The CDR3 DNA reads TGTGCCAGCAGCCCCGAACACGGGAACTATGGCTACACCTTC. The chain couples TRBV13 to TRBJ1-2, with D unclear. Between the trimmed V and J ends, which lost 5 bases and 2 bases, there was a span of 12 bases. Germline V gene sequence: CDR1 PRHDT, CDR2 FYEKMQ (reference sequence). The CDR3 length is 14 residues.

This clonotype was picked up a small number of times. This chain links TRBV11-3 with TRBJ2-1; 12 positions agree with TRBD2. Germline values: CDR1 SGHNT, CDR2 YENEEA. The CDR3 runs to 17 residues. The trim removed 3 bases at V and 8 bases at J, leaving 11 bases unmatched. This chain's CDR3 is CASSFIRASGRVDEQFF. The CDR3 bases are TGTGCCAGCAGCTTTATTAGGGCTAGCGGGAGGGTCGATGAGCAGTTCTTC.

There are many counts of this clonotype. This CDR3 is CASSPSQFSGNTIYF. CDR3 bases: TGTGCCAGCTCACCGTCTCAGTTCTCTGGAAACACCATATATTTT. The V call is TRBV18, the J call TRBJ1-3; D call uncertain. Germline loops: CDR1 KGHSH, CDR2 LQKENI. V lost 3 bases and J 0 bases, leaving 9 bases between the germline ends. CDR3 length: 15 residues.

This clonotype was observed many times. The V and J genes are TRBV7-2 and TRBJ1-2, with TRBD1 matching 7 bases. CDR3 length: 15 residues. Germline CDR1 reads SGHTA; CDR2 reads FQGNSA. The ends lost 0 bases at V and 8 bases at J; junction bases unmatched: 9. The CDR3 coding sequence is TGTGCCAGCAGCTTAGCGACAGGGATTATAGGGGGCTACACCTTC. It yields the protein CASSLATGIIGGYTF.

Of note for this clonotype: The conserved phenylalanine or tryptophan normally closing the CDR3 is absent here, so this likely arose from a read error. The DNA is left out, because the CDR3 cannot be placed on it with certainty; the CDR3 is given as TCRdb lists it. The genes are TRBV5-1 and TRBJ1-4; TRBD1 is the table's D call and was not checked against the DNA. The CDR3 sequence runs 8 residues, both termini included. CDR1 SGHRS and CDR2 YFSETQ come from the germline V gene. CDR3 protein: CASSFDRV.

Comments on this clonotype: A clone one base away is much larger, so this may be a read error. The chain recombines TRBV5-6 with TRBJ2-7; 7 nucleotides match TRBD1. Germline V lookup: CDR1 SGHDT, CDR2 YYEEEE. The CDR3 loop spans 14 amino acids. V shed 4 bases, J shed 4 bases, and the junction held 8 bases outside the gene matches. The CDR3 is CASSVGQAAYEQYF. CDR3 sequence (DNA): TGTGCCAGCAGCGTAGGACAGGCGGCTTACGAGCAGTACTTC. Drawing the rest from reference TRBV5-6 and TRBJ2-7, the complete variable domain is DAGVTQSPTHLIKTRGQQVTLRCSPKSGHDTVSWYQQALGQGPQFIFQYYEEEERQRGNFPDRFSGHQFPNYSSELNVNALLLGDSALYLCASSVGQAAYEQYFGPGTRLTVT.

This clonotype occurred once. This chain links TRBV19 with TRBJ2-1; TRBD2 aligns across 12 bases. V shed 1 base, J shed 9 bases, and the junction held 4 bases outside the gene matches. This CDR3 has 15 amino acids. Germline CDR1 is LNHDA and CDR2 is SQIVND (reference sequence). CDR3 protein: CASSIGLAGVSEQFF. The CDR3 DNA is TGTGCCAGTAGTATAGGACTAGCGGGAGTTAGTGAGCAGTTCTTC.

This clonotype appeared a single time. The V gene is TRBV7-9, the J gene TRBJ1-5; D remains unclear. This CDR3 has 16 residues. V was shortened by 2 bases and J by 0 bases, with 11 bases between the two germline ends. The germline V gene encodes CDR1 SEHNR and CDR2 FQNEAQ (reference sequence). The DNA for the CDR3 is TGTGCCAGCAGCTTAAACCCCTGTTATAGCAATCAGCCCCAGCATTTT. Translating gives CASSLNPCYSNQPQHF.

CDR3 protein: CASRHGLAAGGETQYF. CDR3 nucleotide sequence: TGTGCCAGCAGACATGGACTGGCGGCAGGGGGGGAGACCCAGTACTTC. This chain connects TRBV11-3 to TRBJ2-5; D perhaps matches TRBD1 (7 bases). Trimming cost V 6 bases and J 5 bases, with 22 bases left between them. This CDR3 has 16 amino acids. Germline V gene data show CDR1 as SGHNT and CDR2 as YENEEA.

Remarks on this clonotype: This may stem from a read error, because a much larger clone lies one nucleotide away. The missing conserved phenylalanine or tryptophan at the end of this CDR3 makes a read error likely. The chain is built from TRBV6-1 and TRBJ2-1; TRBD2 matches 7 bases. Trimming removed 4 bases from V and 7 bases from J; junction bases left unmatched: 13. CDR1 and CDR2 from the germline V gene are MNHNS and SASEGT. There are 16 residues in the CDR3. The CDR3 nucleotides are TGTGCCAGCAGTGTGGTGGTAACGGGAGGTTGGAATGAGCAGTTCCTC. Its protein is CASSVVVTGGWNEQFL.